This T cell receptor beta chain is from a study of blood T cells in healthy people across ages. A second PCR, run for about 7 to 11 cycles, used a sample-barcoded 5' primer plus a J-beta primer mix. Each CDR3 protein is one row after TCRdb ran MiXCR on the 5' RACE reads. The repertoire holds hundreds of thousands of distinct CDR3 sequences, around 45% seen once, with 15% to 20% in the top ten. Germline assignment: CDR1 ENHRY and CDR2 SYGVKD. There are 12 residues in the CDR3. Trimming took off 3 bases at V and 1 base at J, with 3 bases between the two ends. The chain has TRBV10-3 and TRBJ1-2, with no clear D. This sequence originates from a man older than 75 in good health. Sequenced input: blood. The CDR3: CAISDSNYGYTF. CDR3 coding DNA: TGTGCCATCAGTGACAGTAACTATGGCTACACCTTC.